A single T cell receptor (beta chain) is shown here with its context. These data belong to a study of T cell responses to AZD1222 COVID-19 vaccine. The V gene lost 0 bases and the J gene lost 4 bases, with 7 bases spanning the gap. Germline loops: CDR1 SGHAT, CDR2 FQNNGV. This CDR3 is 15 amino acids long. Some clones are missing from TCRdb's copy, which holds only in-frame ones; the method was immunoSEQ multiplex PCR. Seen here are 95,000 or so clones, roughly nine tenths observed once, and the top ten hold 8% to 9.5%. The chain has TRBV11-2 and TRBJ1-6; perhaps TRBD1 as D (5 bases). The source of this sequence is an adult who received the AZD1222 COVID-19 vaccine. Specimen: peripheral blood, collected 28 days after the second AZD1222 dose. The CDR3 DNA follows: TGTGCCAGCAGCTTAGACAGGGAATATAATTCACCCCTCCACTTT. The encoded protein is CASSLDREYNSPLHF.